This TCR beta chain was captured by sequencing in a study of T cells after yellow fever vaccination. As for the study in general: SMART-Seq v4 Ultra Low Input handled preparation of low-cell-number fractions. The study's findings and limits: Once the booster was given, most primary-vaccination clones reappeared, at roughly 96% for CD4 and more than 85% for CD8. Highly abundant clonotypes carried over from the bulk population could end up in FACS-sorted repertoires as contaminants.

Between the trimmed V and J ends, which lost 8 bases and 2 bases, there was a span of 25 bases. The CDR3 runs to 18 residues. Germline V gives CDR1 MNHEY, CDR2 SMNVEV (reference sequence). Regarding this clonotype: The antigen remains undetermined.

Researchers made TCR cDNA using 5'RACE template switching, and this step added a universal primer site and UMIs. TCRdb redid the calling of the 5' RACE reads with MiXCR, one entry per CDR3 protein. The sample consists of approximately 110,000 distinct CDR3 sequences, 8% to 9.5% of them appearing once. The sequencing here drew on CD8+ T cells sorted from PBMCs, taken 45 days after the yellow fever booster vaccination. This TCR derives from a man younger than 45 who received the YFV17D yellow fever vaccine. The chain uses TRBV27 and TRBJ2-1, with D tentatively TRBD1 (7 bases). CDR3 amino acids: CASLRQAGQPSTYNEQFF. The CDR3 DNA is TGTGCCAGCCTTCGGCAGGCGGGACAGCCATCGACCTACAATGAGCAGTTCTTC.